This T cell receptor beta chain comes out of a study of cytomegalovirus exposure and HLA in healthy donors. General observations from the study: A missense DCLRE1C variant was associated with V- and J-gene trimming of TCR beta chains in a later analysis, and an independent cohort replicated the association. One later analysis reportedly identified an Asian-associated ancestry cluster that showed fewer N-insertions than the approximately 670-donor mean. Previous analysis showed most TCR beta V segments were productive about 90% or about 30% of the time.

The PCR was carried out with 60 Vbeta primers and 13 Jbeta primers. Data came from immunoSEQ multiplex PCR; TCRdb stores just in-frame clones and leaves some out. Of some 120,000 clones listed, 80% are singletons. Notes on this clone: Its antigen is still unknown.

Despite likely unrecorded immune exposures, the donors were nominally healthy at the time of sampling. Germline CDR1 and CDR2: SGDLS and YYNGEE. The CDR3 runs to 14 residues. V lost 4 bases to trimming and J lost 6 bases, with 14 bases between them. This clonotype was sampled from a man aged 25-45 years in good health and CMV-seronegative. The sequencing sample was made of PBMCs. The genes are TRBV9 and TRBJ1-5; D ambiguous. CDR3 amino acids: CASSRGPPGQPQHF. CDR3 nucleotides: TGTGCCAGCAGCCGCGGGCCCCCGGGTCAGCCCCAGCATTTT.